The clone carrying this T cell receptor beta chain appeared once. This sample was taken from a study of blood T cell repertoires in COVID-19. Whole-study context: The cDNA or gDNA used as material had been derived from T cells, B-cell-depleted T cells, or PBMCs.

This CDR3 contains 16 residues. Some clones are missing from TCRdb's copy, which holds only in-frame ones; the method was immunoSEQ multiplex PCR. The sample has about 59,000 clones, 90% seen once. The gene calls are TRBV21-1 and TRBJ2-1; TRBD1, as called in the table, went unchecked against the DNA. TRBV21-1 is a listed pseudogene. The sequenced material came from peripheral blood. The receptor was derived from an elderly man with acute or convalescent COVID-19. As DNA, the CDR3 is TGTGCCAGCAGCAAACGGACAGGGGCCCCCTCCAATGAGCAGTTCTTC. This codes for CASSKRTGAPSNEQFF.